The rows below give T cell receptor beta chains drawn from one sample of a study of response to subunit inactivated influenza vaccine. TCRdb called the RT-PCR reads again in MiXCR, with one record for every CDR3 protein. This repertoire shows 430,000 or so distinct CDR3 sequences, 11% found once; its top ten account for more than 10%. The sample in question was PBMCs from blood, obtained 45 days after vaccination. The source is a man aged 50 to 60 who received an inactivated influenza vaccine. The CDR3 runs from the conserved cysteine through the conserved F or W. D genes are given only for firm matches. Clone size is shown for a subset of rows, as once, few, many or a class of expanded clone.

clone size | D gene | J gene | V gene | CDR3 protein | CDR3 DNA
- | - | TRBJ2-2 | TRBV12-3/TRBV12-4 | CASSLGAGFVGGELFF | TGTGCCAGCAGTTTAGGGGCAGGGTTCGTCGGCGGGGAGCTGTTTTTT
few | - | TRBJ2-2 | TRBV9 | CASSFTGTSNTGELFF | TGTGCCAGCAGCTTTACAGGCACCTCGAACACCGGGGAGCTGTTTTTT
many | - | TRBJ1-4 | TRBV20-1 | CSARVSGGLEKLFF | TGCAGTGCTAGAGTCTCGGGGGGTCTAGAAAAACTGTTTTTT
- | - | TRBJ2-5 | TRBV12-3/TRBV12-4 | CASSNRAGQETQYF | TGTGCCAGCAGTAATCGAGCGGGACAGGAGACCCAGTACTTC
- | - | TRBJ2-7 | TRBV27 | CASSLRAGHPLTYEQYF | TGTGCCAGCAGTTTAAGGGCAGGGCATCCCCTTACCTACGAGCAGTACTTC
- | TRBD2 | TRBJ2-5 | TRBV20-1 | CSALGLVRETQYF | TGCAGTGCCCTAGGACTAGTCCGGGAGACCCAGTACTTC
- | TRBD1 | TRBJ2-7 | TRBV7-2 | CASSLSATGAREQYF | TGTGCCAGCAGCTTATCGGCGACAGGGGCCCGCGAGCAGTACTTC
few | TRBD2 | TRBJ2-3 | TRBV5-1 | CASTGGRVADTQYF | TGCGCCAGCACAGGTGGGAGGGTTGCAGATACGCAGTATTTT
many | - | TRBJ2-3 | TRBV29-1 | CSVGTDTQYF | TGCAGTGTTGGCACAGATACGCAGTATTTT
- | - | TRBJ1-5 | TRBV25-1 | CASSETGFGQPQHF | TGTGCCAGCAGTGAAACAGGGTTCGGTCAGCCCCAGCATTTT
few | - | TRBJ1-2 | TRBV28 | CASSYVRDGYGYTF | TGTGCCAGCAGTTATGTCCGGGACGGCTATGGCTACACCTTC
- | - | TRBJ2-4 | TRBV4-2 | CASSQDHWDIQYF | TGTGCCAGCAGCCAAGACCACTGGGACATTCAGTACTTC
few | TRBD2 | TRBJ2-7 | TRBV6-1 | CASSPRLAVYEQYF | TGTGCCAGCAGTCCTAGACTAGCGGTTTACGAGCAGTACTTC
- | - | TRBJ2-2 | TRBV6-1 | CASSLQHTTRIAGELFF | TGTGCCAGCAGCCTCCAACATACCACCCGTATTGCCGGGGAGCTGTTTTTT
- | TRBD2 | TRBJ2-3 | TRBV7-2 | CASSPAGLAAPDTQYF | TGTGCCAGCAGCCCCGCGGGACTAGCGGCCCCAGATACGCAGTATTTT
- | - | TRBJ1-3 | TRBV11-2 | CASSLNFFELGTTSGNTIYF | TGTGCCAGCAGCTTAAATTTTTTCGAGTTAGGGACAACCTCTGGAAACACCATATATTTT
- | - | TRBJ2-4 | TRBV20-1 | CSDLLGCYIQYF | TGCAGTGATTTGCTCGGGTGTTACATTCAGTACTTC
- | TRBD1 | TRBJ2-1 | TRBV6-1 | CASRITGGINNEQFF | TGTGCCAGCAGGATAACAGGGGGCATTAACAATGAGCAGTTCTTC
- | - | TRBJ2-1 | TRBV11-2 | CASSSADYNEQFF | TGTGCCAGCAGCTCAGCGGATTACAATGAGCAGTTCTTC
few | - | TRBJ1-4 | TRBV15 | CATSSGGDEKLFF | TGTGCCACCAGCTCCGGGGGGGATGAAAAACTGTTTTTT
- | - | TRBJ2-7 | TRBV6-2/TRBV6-3 | CASIQGASYEQYF | TGTGCCAGCATACAGGGTGCCTCCTACGAGCAGTACTTC
- | - | TRBJ2-1 | TRBV7-9 | CASSLDSLGEDNEQFF | TGTGCCAGCAGCTTAGATAGTTTAGGGGAAGACAATGAGCAGTTCTTC
- | TRBD2 | TRBJ2-3 | TRBV4-2 | CASSQDRRLAETTDTQYF | TGTGCCAGCAGCCAAGATCGACGACTAGCGGAGACCACAGATACGCAGTATTTT
many | - | TRBJ2-1 | TRBV24-1 | CATSLSGIVNEQFF | TGTGCCACCAGTCTATCTGGAATAGTGAATGAGCAGTTCTTC
many | - | TRBJ2-5 | TRBV12-3/TRBV12-4 | CASSYRLTQETQYF | TGTGCCAGCAGCTATAGGCTAACCCAAGAGACCCAGTACTTC
few | TRBD1 | TRBJ1-1 | TRBV29-1 | CSVAAGGYTEAFF | TGCAGCGTCGCTGCAGGGGGATACACTGAAGCTTTCTTT
many | - | TRBJ2-7 | TRBV27 | CASSFSQGALPYF | TGTGCCAGCAGTTTTTCACAGGGCGCTCTCCCGTACTTC
many | TRBD1 | TRBJ1-2 | TRBV10-3 | CATRTGGPTGYTF | TGTGCCACCAGGACAGGGGGCCCGACTGGCTACACCTTC
many | - | TRBJ2-3 | TRBV6-1 | CASRLASTDTQYF | TGTGCCAGCAGACTGGCTAGCACAGATACGCAGTATTTT
few | TRBD1 | TRBJ1-3 | TRBV20-1 | CSAEQGAGNTIYF | TGCAGTGCCGAGCAGGGGGCCGGAAACACCATATATTTT
few | - | TRBJ2-5 | TRBV5-1 | CASSSQIQETQYF | TGCGCCAGCAGCTCACAGATCCAAGAGACCCAGTACTTC
few | - | TRBJ2-5 | TRBV6-6 | CASSGGRNLQETQYF | TGTGCCAGCAGTGGAGGACGGAACCTCCAAGAGACCCAGTACTTC
- | - | TRBJ2-2 | TRBV4-3 | CASSQDKAFGELFF | TGCGCCAGCAGCCAAGATAAAGCGTTCGGGGAGCTGTTTTTT
- | TRBD2 | TRBJ2-2 | TRBV6-1 | CASRGRAGGFTGELFF | TGTGCCAGCAGGGGACGAGCGGGGGGCTTCACCGGGGAGCTGTTTTTT
many | - | TRBJ1-1 | TRBV29-1 | CSVREDVEAFF | TGCAGCGTGCGGGAGGACGTAGAAGCTTTCTTT
few | TRBD1 | TRBJ2-5 | TRBV11-2 | CASSLERDRGKTQYF | TGTGCCAGCAGCCTAGAACGGGACAGGGGAAAGACCCAGTACTTC
- | TRBD2 | TRBJ2-7 | TRBV29-1 | CSVGHGLAGAYEQYF | TGCAGCGTTGGACACGGACTAGCGGGAGCTTACGAGCAGTACTTC
few | - | TRBJ2-3 | TRBV20-1 | CSALGGSTDTQYF | TGCAGTGCCCTGGGCGGGAGCACAGATACGCAGTATTTT
few | TRBD2 | TRBJ2-1 | TRBV4-3 | CASSPQPGLAGLNEQFF | TGCGCCAGCAGCCCACAACCGGGACTAGCGGGCCTAAATGAGCAGTTCTTC
many | - | TRBJ2-2 | TRBV5-1 | CASSLGHLETGELFF | TGCGCCAGCAGCTTGGGACACCTTGAGACCGGGGAGCTGTTTTTT
- | - | TRBJ2-1 | TRBV10-2 | CASSRVRNDEQFF | TGCGCCAGCAGCAGGGTCCGCAACGATGAGCAGTTCTTC
few | TRBD2 | TRBJ2-3 | TRBV24-1 | CATSELAGDGTDTQYF | TGTGCCACCAGTGAACTAGCGGGAGACGGTACAGATACGCAGTATTTT
- | TRBD2 | TRBJ2-3 | TRBV12-3/TRBV12-4 | CASSYGLAGGLSTDTQYF | TGTGCCAGCAGTTATGGACTAGCGGGGGGACTTAGCACAGATACGCAGTATTTT
many | - | TRBJ2-1 | TRBV6-2/TRBV6-3 | CASTRVSYNEQFF | TGTGCCAGCACGCGGGTCTCCTACAATGAGCAGTTCTTC
- | TRBD2 | TRBJ2-2 | TRBV7-2 | CASSRDRLAANTGELFF | TGTGCCAGCAGCCGGGACCGACTAGCCGCGAACACCGGGGAGCTGTTTTTT